Below are 24 T cell receptor beta chains sequenced from a single sample in a study of shared clonotypes between healthy human individuals. Naivety among CD8 cells was defined by CD45RO negativity and positive CCR7 selection, thereby excluding terminally differentiated effector memory CD45RA+ cells. Assay: immunoSEQ multiplex PCR; the TCRdb copy retains only in-frame clones and omits some. The sample records 1.5 million to 2.5 million clones, roughly 95% being singletons. Sequences were obtained from naive CD8+ T cells sorted from blood. The receptors here all came from a man younger than 35 in good health.

The chain has TRBV9 and TRBJ2-2, with D possibly TRBD2 on 5 matching bases. V gave up 1 base and J gave up 8 bases, with 9 bases separating them. The CDR3 totals 13 residues. Germline V CDR1 and CDR2: SGDLS, YYNGEE. The DNA of the CDR3 is TGTGCCAGCAGCGTACTTTCGGGAGGGGAGCTGTTTTTT. It translates to CASSVLSGGELFF.

V and J are TRBV13 and TRBJ2-1; D is possibly TRBD1 (5 bases). This CDR3 contains 14 residues. V was trimmed by 5 bases and J by 2 bases, leaving 10 bases between them. The V gene's germline CDR1 is PRHDT and CDR2 FYEKMQ (reference sequence). DNA of the CDR3: TGTGCCAGCAGCCCAGGGATCCCCTACAATGAGCAGTTCTTC. It specifies CASSPGIPYNEQFF.

The chain couples TRBV7-8 to TRBJ2-5; weak D call: TRBD1 (5 bases). Germline V gives CDR1 SGHVS, CDR2 FQNEAQ. This CDR3 is 15 amino acids long. Trimming pared 3 bases from V and 0 bases from J, leaving 11 bases between. CDR3 bases: TGTGCCAGCAGCTTGGGGCCCGAGTACCAAGAGACCCAGTACTTC. It encodes CASSLGPEYQETQYF.

With respect to this clone: This same CDR3 is encoded by further DNA sequences in the sample. The gene calls are TRBV7-9 and TRBJ1-4, with D perhaps TRBD1 (6 bases). This CDR3 comprises 14 residues. The germline V and J ends were trimmed by 5 bases and 5 bases, with 12 bases remaining between them. Per germline, CDR1 SEHNR and CDR2 FQNEAQ (reference sequence). CDR3 DNA sequence: TGTGCCAGCAGCCTCGCCCAGGGGAATGAAAAACTGTTTTTT. Its translation: CASSLAQGNEKLFF. Complete variable domain (other parts from reference TRBV7-9 and TRBJ1-4): DTGVSQNPRHKITKRGQNVTFRCDPISEHNRLYWYRQTLGQGPEFLTYFQNEAQLEKSRLLSDRFSAERPKGSFSTLEIQRTEQGDSAMYLCASSLAQGNEKLFFGSGTQLSVL.

With respect to this clone: The same CDR3 is also encoded by other DNA sequences in this sample. The chain is built from TRBV7-2 and TRBJ1-2, with D possibly matching TRBD1 (5 bases). Germline V lookup: CDR1 SGHTA, CDR2 FQGNSA. The ends were cut back, 5 bases at V and 3 bases at J, with 13 bases in the middle. CDR3 length equals 14 residues. The chain's CDR3 is CASSPTGGDYGYTF. The CDR3 DNA reads TGTGCCAGCAGCCCTACCGGAGGGGACTATGGCTACACCTTC.

This chain uses TRBV6-1 with TRBJ2-7; D is unclear. V shed 2 bases and J shed 0 bases, with 14 bases lying between them. CDR3 length equals 16 residues. Germline-derived CDR1 and CDR2 are MNHNS and SASEGT. CDR3 nucleotide sequence: TGTGCCAGCAGTGAAAAAAGGTTACCCCCCTCCTACGAGCAGTACTTC. Encoded protein: CASSEKRLPPSYEQYF.

In the case of this clone: Other DNA sequences in this sample translate to the same CDR3. The rearrangement uses TRBV5-4 and TRBJ2-5; D is ambiguous. Per the germline V gene, CDR1 is SGHNT and CDR2 is YYREEE (reference sequence). Between the trimmed V and J ends, which lost 0 bases and 3 bases, there was a span of 6 bases. The CDR3 is 13 residues long. The CDR3 region is CASSLDSEETQYF. The DNA of the CDR3 is TGTGCCAGCAGCTTGGACAGTGAAGAGACCCAGTACTTC.

The chain recombines TRBV4-2 with TRBJ2-7, with D uncertain. Germline assignment: CDR1 LGHNA and CDR2 YNFKEQ. V was clipped by 4 bases and J by 2 bases, with 12 bases between them. The CDR3 is 14 amino acids. CDR3 sequence (DNA): TGTGCCAGCAGCCCCGCTGGAGACCCCTACGAGCAGTACTTC. Its translation: CASSPAGDPYEQYF.

The chain is built from TRBV7-9 and TRBJ1-1, with a possible D match to TRBD1 (6 bases). CDR1 is SEHNR, CDR2 FQNEAQ, per germline (reference sequence). Trimming stripped 4 bases from V and 1 base from J, with 25 bases between. This CDR3 spans 19 amino acids. The CDR3 loop reads CASSSPSTGAGGPNTEAFF. The CDR3 nucleotides are TGTGCCAGCAGCTCCCCCTCGACGGGGGCGGGCGGACCGAACACTGAAGCTTTCTTT.

This chain connects TRBV9 to TRBJ1-1; D uncertain. V lost 0 bases to trimming and J lost 7 bases, with 16 bases between them. CDR1 and CDR2 (germline): SGDLS, YYNGEE. This CDR3 has 15 amino acids. The CDR3: CASSVGVGEFGEAFF. The CDR3 coding sequence is TGTGCCAGCAGCGTAGGTGTCGGGGAATTCGGTGAAGCTTTCTTT.

The V call is TRBV7-9, the J call TRBJ2-7; D call uncertain. This CDR3 is built from 13 residues. V lost 1 base to trimming and J lost 5 bases, with 9 bases between them. The V gene's germline CDR1 is SEHNR and CDR2 FQNEAQ (reference sequence). The CDR3: CASSLVVTDEQYF. DNA of the CDR3: TGTGCCAGCAGCTTAGTGGTTACGGACGAGCAGTACTTC.

CDR3 DNA: TGTGCCAGCAGTTCCGGACAGGGGTCTGGGGCCAACGTCCTGACTTTC. This gives the protein CASSSGQGSGANVLTF. This chain joins TRBV28 and TRBJ2-6, with 9 nucleotides matching TRBD1. Germline V CDR1 and CDR2: MDHEN, SYDVKM. Unmatched junction bases numbered 2, after V lost 4 bases and J lost 1 base. The CDR3 length is 16 residues.

As DNA, the CDR3 is TGCGCCAGCACCGGGACAGGGGAATCCGGGGAGCTGTTTTTT. Amino acids: CASTGTGESGELFF. The rearrangement uses TRBV10-2 and TRBJ2-2, with TRBD1 matching 10 bases. From germline, CDR1 is WSHSY and CDR2 SAAADI. The V segment lost 7 bases and the J segment 6 bases; nucleotides outside the gene matches: 5. CDR3 length: 14 amino acids.

Notes on this clone: This sample includes further DNA sequences coding for the same CDR3. This chain uses TRBV6-5 with TRBJ2-7; D is ambiguous. With 0 bases removed from V and 3 bases from J, the gap between germline ends came to 6 bases. Germline V gene data show CDR1 as MNHEY and CDR2 as SVGAGI. This CDR3 contains 13 residues. The CDR3, as DNA: TGTGCCAGCAGTTACTCCCAGGACTACGAGCAGTACTTC. It translates to CASSYSQDYEQYF.

The chain links TRBV6-5 to TRBJ2-2; the D gene is possibly TRBD1 (5 bases). This CDR3 is 16 amino acids long. Germline V gives CDR1 MNHEY, CDR2 SVGAGI. Deletions cut 0 bases from V and 1 base from J, with 9 bases between. CDR3 DNA sequence: TGTGCCAGCAGTTACTCGCAGGGTATGAACACCGGGGAGCTGTTTTTT. Translating it yields CASSYSQGMNTGELFF.

This chain links TRBV7-8 with TRBJ2-1; no clear D gene. CDR1 is SGHVS and CDR2 is FQNEAQ in the germline V gene. The CDR3 runs to 13 residues. The V gene lost 5 bases and the J gene lost 9 bases, with 14 bases spanning the gap. In DNA form, the CDR3 reads TGTGCCAGCAGCGACCGGGTTTACGGTGAGCAGTTCTTC. Amino acids: CASSDRVYGEQFF.

The rearrangement joins TRBV6-1 to TRBJ2-7, with D perhaps TRBD1 or TRBD2 (6 bases each). The length of the CDR3 is 16 residues. V lost 2 bases and J 3 bases, leaving 17 bases between the germline ends. CDR1 MNHNS and CDR2 SASEGT come from the germline V gene. CDR3 protein: CASSERGTFPIYEQYF. The CDR3 coding sequence is TGTGCCAGCAGTGAACGGGGGACATTTCCAATCTACGAGCAGTACTTC.

This clone was recorded only once. CDR3 in amino acids: CATSRRGGQGAYEQYF. Written as DNA, the CDR3 is TGTGCCACCAGCAGGCGGGGCGGACAGGGGGCCTACGAGCAGTACTTC. The J gene is TRBJ2-7, the V gene TRBV15, with 10 bases lining up with TRBD1. The CDR3 covers 16 residues. Germline lookup yields CDR1 LNHNV and CDR2 YYDKDF (reference sequence). V lost 3 bases, J lost 2 bases, and 7 bases stayed unmatched.

With respect to this clone: The sample has other DNA sequences that encode this CDR3 too. The V call is TRBV27, the J call TRBJ2-7; D may be TRBD2 (6 bases). Trimming took 8 bases from V and 1 from J, leaving 12 bases between them. In germline, CDR1 is MNHEY, CDR2 SMNVEV (reference sequence). The CDR3 loop spans 13 amino acids. CDR3 nucleotides: TGTGCCAGCGCGTTGGGGGGTTCCTACGAGCAGTACTTC. Translating gives CASALGGSYEQYF.

The rearrangement uses TRBV28 and TRBJ2-3, with 9 bases aligning to TRBD1. The length of the CDR3 is 14 residues. Germline CDR1 MDHEN, CDR2 SYDVKM. J lost 4 bases, V lost 6 bases, and 5 bases had no gene match. CDR3 DNA sequence: TGTGCCAGCAGACCAACAGGGGGCTCAGATACGCAGTATTTT. Translating gives CASRPTGGSDTQYF.

The CDR3 sequence: CASKASGDPGNSPLHF. CDR3 bases: TGTGCCAGCAAAGCATCAGGGGACCCAGGAAATTCACCCCTCCACTTT. The chain couples TRBV28 to TRBJ1-6; D perhaps matches TRBD1 (6 bases). The CDR3 is made up of 16 amino acids. The V and J ends lost 7 bases and 7 bases respectively, with 20 bases between them. Germline V lookup: CDR1 MDHEN, CDR2 SYDVKM.

V gene TRBV7-9 combines with J gene TRBJ2-2; D remains unclear. Germline V gene sequence: CDR1 SEHNR, CDR2 FQNEAQ (reference sequence). V was clipped by 5 bases and J by 0 bases, with 16 bases between them. The CDR3 has 17 amino acids. As DNA, the CDR3 is TGTGCCAGCAGCCCAACCCTCCAACTCGCGAACACCGGGGAGCTGTTTTTT. It yields the protein CASSPTLQLANTGELFF.

The chain carries TRBV7-9 and TRBJ1-3; no definite D call. Germline V gene sequence: CDR1 SEHNR, CDR2 FQNEAQ (reference sequence). This CDR3 is 15 amino acids long. V was shortened by 1 base and J by 4 bases, with 11 bases between the two germline ends. CDR3 bases: TGTGCCAGCAGCTTAGGGTCTTTACCGGGAAACACCATATATTTT. The encoded protein is CASSLGSLPGNTIYF.

The genes are TRBV5-4 and TRBJ1-1; the D is unclear. The CDR3 is 14 amino acids. Germline-derived CDR1 and CDR2 are SGHNT and YYREEE (reference sequence). With 0 bases removed from V and 1 base from J, the gap between germline ends came to 7 bases. In DNA form, the CDR3 reads TGTGCCAGCAGCTTGGGATCAGGGAACACTGAAGCTTTCTTT. This codes for CASSLGSGNTEAFF.